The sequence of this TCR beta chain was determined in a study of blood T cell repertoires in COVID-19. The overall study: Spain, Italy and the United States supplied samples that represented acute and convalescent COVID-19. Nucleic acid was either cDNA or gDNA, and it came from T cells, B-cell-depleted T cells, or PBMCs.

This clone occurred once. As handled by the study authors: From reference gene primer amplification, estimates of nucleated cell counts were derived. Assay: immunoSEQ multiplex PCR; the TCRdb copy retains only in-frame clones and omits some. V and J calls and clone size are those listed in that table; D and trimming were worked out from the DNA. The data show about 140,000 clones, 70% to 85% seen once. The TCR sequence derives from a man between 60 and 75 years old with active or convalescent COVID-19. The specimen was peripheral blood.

The chain's CDR3 is CASSQSGQTYEQYF. In nucleotides, the CDR3 is TGCGCCAGCAGCCAAAGTGGACAGACGTACGAGCAGTACTTC. This chain links TRBV4-1 with TRBJ2-7, with a tentative D call TRBD1 (6 bases). The CDR3 spans 14 residues. From germline, CDR1 is MGHRA and CDR2 YSYEKL. V gave up 2 bases and J gave up 4 bases, with 12 bases separating them.